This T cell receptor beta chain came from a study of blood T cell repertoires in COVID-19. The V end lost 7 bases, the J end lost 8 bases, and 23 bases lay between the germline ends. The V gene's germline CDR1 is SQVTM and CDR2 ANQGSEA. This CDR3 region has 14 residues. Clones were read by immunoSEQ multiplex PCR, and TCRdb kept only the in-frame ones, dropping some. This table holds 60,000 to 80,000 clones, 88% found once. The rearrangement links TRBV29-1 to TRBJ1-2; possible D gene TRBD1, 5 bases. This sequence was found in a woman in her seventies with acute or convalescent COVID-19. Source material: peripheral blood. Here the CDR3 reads CSAGSGTALEGYTF. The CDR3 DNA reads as TGCAGCGCCGGTAGCGGGACCGCCTTAGAAGGCTACACCTTC. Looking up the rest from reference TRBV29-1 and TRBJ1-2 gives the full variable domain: SAVISQKPSRDICQRGTSLTIQCQVDSQVTMMFWYRQQPGQSLTLIATANQGSEATYESGFVIDKFPISRPNLTFSTLTVSNMSPEDSSIYLCSAGSGTALEGYTFGSGTRLTVV.